One and the same sample provided the 17 T cell receptor beta chains below, sequenced in a study of blood T cell repertoires in COVID-19. The data were produced by immunoSEQ multiplex PCR, yet TCRdb's version contains in-frame clones alone and is incomplete. The sample holds some 240,000 clones; roughly 80% are singletons and the top ten take more than 8%. Sequencing input: peripheral blood. Receptors originate from a woman older than 75 with acute or convalescent COVID-19.

The genes are TRBV14 and TRBJ1-1, with 7 bases identical to TRBD1. J gave up 1 base and V 4 bases, and 9 bases lay outside the gene matches. Germline V gene data show CDR1 as SGHDN and CDR2 as FVKESK. CDR3 size: 16 residues. The CDR3 here is CASSRQGLTQNTEAFF. CDR3 sequence (DNA): TGTGCCAGCAGCCGACAGGGATTAACGCAGAACACTGAAGCTTTCTTT.

V usage is TRBV18 and J usage is TRBJ1-1; the match to TRBD1 covers 8 bases. Germline lookup yields CDR1 KGHSH and CDR2 LQKENI. This CDR3 has 16 residues. The J segment lost 3 bases and the V segment lost 2 bases, leaving 8 bases of the junction unmatched. CDR3 DNA sequence: TGTGCCAGCTCACCAACCCGGGGACAGGCGGACACTGAAGCTTTCTTT. This sequence encodes CASSPTRGQADTEAFF.

This clone appeared a few times. This chain uses TRBV18 with TRBJ1-1, with D perhaps matching TRBD1 (5 bases). Germline CDR1 reads KGHSH; CDR2 reads LQKENI. The V gene lost 1 base and the J gene lost 6 bases, with 12 bases spanning the gap. The CDR3 loop spans 14 amino acids. CDR3 protein: CASSPRSSGPEAFF. Written as DNA, the CDR3 is TGTGCCAGCTCACCACGGTCGTCAGGGCCTGAAGCTTTCTTT.

The CDR3 spells CASSQAGGDEKLFF. In DNA form, the CDR3 reads TGCGCCAGCAGCCAAGCAGGGGGTGATGAAAAACTGTTTTTT. The gene calls are TRBV4-1 and TRBJ1-4; 7 positions match TRBD1. There are 14 residues in the CDR3. CDR1 and CDR2 from the germline V gene are MGHRA and YSYEKL. Unmatched junction bases numbered 2, after V lost 1 base and J lost 6 bases.

The rearrangement uses TRBV10-2 and TRBJ2-3, with TRBD2 matching 11 bases. Germline assignment: CDR1 WSHSY and CDR2 SAAADI. The CDR3 sequence is 15 residues long. The J segment lost 2 bases and the V segment lost 6 bases, leaving 4 bases of the junction unmatched. CDR3 region: CASSPSGGNTDTQYF. The CDR3, as DNA: TGCGCCAGCAGCCCTAGCGGGGGGAACACAGATACGCAGTATTTT.

This clone appeared once. This chain joins TRBV5-6 and TRBJ2-2, with D perhaps TRBD1 (7 bases). The germline CDR1 and CDR2 sequences are SGHDT and YYEEEE. V dropped 4 bases and J dropped 0 bases, with 19 bases sitting between them. This CDR3 spans 18 amino acids. The CDR3 loop is CASSRKPGDSSNTGELFF. CDR3 bases: TGTGCCAGCAGCCGGAAGCCGGGGGACAGTTCGAACACCGGGGAGCTGTTTTTT.

The chain is built from TRBV6-5 and TRBJ1-2; D is unclear. Trimming stripped 5 bases from V and 1 base from J, with 8 bases between. Per the germline V gene, CDR1 is MNHEY and CDR2 is SVGAGI. There are 13 residues in the CDR3. The CDR3 reads CASSQSDNYGYTF. Here the CDR3 DNA reads TGTGCCAGCAGTCAGTCCGATAACTATGGCTACACCTTC.

The V and J genes are TRBV6-5 and TRBJ2-6, with D perhaps TRBD2 (5 bases). Trimming stripped 7 bases from V and 4 bases from J, with 11 bases between. The CDR3 extends over 14 amino acids. Looked up from germline, CDR1 is MNHEY and CDR2 is SVGAGI. The CDR3 DNA sequence: TGTGCCAGCACGCGGGCTACCGGGGCCAACGTCCTGACTTTC. Residues: CASTRATGANVLTF.

The V call is TRBV5-1, the J call TRBJ1-2; 8 bases align to TRBD1. The J segment lost 6 bases and the V segment lost 7 bases, leaving 8 bases of the junction unmatched. The germline CDR1 and CDR2 sequences are SGHRS and YFSETQ. CDR3 length: 13 amino acids. Written as DNA, the CDR3 is TGCGCCAGCTCCGACAGGGGAAAAGATGGCTACACCTTC. Amino acid sequence: CASSDRGKDGYTF.

The rearrangement links TRBV3-1 (or the pseudogene TRBV3-2) to TRBJ2-7, with TRBD2 as a possible D gene (6 bases). V lost 1 base and J 0 bases, leaving 16 bases between the germline ends. From germline, CDR1 is LGHDT and CDR2 YNNKEL (reference sequence). The length of the CDR3 is 17 residues. CDR3 nucleotides: TGTGCCAGCAGCCAAGTGGAGGGGCGAGGCCCCTCCTACGAGCAGTACTTC. Translated, it gives CASSQVEGRGPSYEQYF.

The V and J genes are TRBV4-1 and TRBJ1-5; D may be TRBD1 (6 bases). Germline CDR1 reads MGHRA; CDR2 reads YSYEKL. This CDR3 comprises 15 residues. V shed 1 base and J shed 3 bases, with 10 bases lying between them. The CDR3 nucleotides read TGCGCCAGCAGCCAAGCGGACAGCGCCAATCAGCCCCAGCATTTT. It codes for CASSQADSANQPQHF.

V usage is TRBV28 and J usage is TRBJ1-2; possible D gene TRBD1, 6 bases. Germline lookup yields CDR1 MDHEN and CDR2 SYDVKM. Between the trimmed V and J ends, which lost 4 bases and 2 bases, there was a span of 20 bases. The CDR3 has 17 amino acids. CDR3 bases: TGTGCCAGCAGTTCTCCCACACGTGGGGGCCTGAACTATGGCTACACCTTC. Translated, it gives CASSSPTRGGLNYGYTF.

The chain combines TRBV11-2 with TRBJ2-1, with TRBD2 identical over 10 bases. J was trimmed by 9 bases and V by 3 bases; bases with no gene match: 11. Germline CDR1 SGHAT, CDR2 FQNNGV. The CDR3 sequence is 16 residues long. In nucleotides, the CDR3 is TGTGCCAGCAGCTTGATACTAGCGGGGCGGTCGGGTGAGCAGTTCTTC. Translating it yields CASSLILAGRSGEQFF.

This clone occurred a few times. The V gene is TRBV29-1, the J gene TRBJ1-2; D may be TRBD1 (5 bases). Trimming took 6 bases from V and 4 from J, leaving 15 bases between them. The CDR3 has 13 amino acids. In germline, CDR1 is SQVTM, CDR2 ANQGSEA. DNA of the CDR3: TGCAGCGTCCCCGGTCAGGGAAGCTATGGCTACACCTTC. Translation: CSVPGQGSYGYTF.

This chain uses TRBV28 with TRBJ1-1, with D unresolved. Germline V gene data show CDR1 as MDHEN and CDR2 as SYDVKM. V was trimmed by 3 bases and J by 3 bases, leaving 14 bases between them. The CDR3 loop spans 15 amino acids. CDR3 sequence: CASSFYNPGDTEAFF. In nucleotides, the CDR3 is TGTGCCAGCAGTTTTTATAACCCCGGGGACACTGAAGCTTTCTTT. Variable domain in full (rest from reference TRBV28 and TRBJ1-1): DVKVTQSSRYLVKRTGEKVFLECVQDMDHENMFWYRQDPGLGLRLIYFSYDVKMKEKGDIPEGYSVSREKKERFSLILESASTNQTSMYLCASSFYNPGDTEAFFGQGTRLTVV.

Written as DNA, the CDR3 is TGTGCCAGCAGTCTTGGACAGGGAGCACCTTACGAGCAGTACTTC. It codes for CASSLGQGAPYEQYF. The gene calls are TRBV2 and TRBJ2-7; TRBD1 agrees at 8 bases. Germline loops: CDR1 SNHLY, CDR2 FYNNEI. The CDR3 has 15 amino acids. The J segment lost 4 bases and the V segment lost 5 bases, leaving 10 bases of the junction unmatched.

This clone has only one observation. The chain uses TRBV27 and TRBJ1-5; no definite D call. V was cut by 3 bases and J by 4 bases, with 10 bases left in between. The CDR3 totals 14 residues. Looked up from germline, CDR1 is MNHEY and CDR2 is SMNVEV (reference sequence). The DNA of the CDR3 is TGTGCCAGCAGTTTTGGCGGGAGAAATCAGCCCCAGCATTTT. As protein: CASSFGGRNQPQHF.